The T cell receptor (beta chain) described here comes from a study of shared clonotypes between healthy human individuals. Findings of the study overall: Collection of samples was limited to blood; tissue repertoires likely differ. The genetic and exposure-history diversity represented was limited by few donors.

Trimming removed 4 bases at V and 0 bases at J, with 14 bases between. From germline, CDR1 is SEHNR and CDR2 FQNEAQ (reference sequence). This CDR3 contains 16 residues. On this clone: Antigen: not known.

It was roughly 0.3 ug DNA, some 33,000 T cell genomes, that went into each replicate PCR of unsorted PBMC. Clones were sequenced by immunoSEQ multiplex PCR, and TCRdb holds only the in-frame ones, with some missing. This table holds hundreds of thousands of clones, around 79% found once. The chain is built from TRBV7-9 and TRBJ2-3; D not resolved. Sequences were obtained from PBMCs. The clonotype comes from a woman between 40 and 50 years old in good health. Some clones in this sample may be carry-over from other donors' samples. CDR3: CASSYVSGQSTDTQYF. The CDR3 DNA reads TGTGCCAGCAGCTACGTATCAGGCCAGAGCACAGATACGCAGTATTTT.